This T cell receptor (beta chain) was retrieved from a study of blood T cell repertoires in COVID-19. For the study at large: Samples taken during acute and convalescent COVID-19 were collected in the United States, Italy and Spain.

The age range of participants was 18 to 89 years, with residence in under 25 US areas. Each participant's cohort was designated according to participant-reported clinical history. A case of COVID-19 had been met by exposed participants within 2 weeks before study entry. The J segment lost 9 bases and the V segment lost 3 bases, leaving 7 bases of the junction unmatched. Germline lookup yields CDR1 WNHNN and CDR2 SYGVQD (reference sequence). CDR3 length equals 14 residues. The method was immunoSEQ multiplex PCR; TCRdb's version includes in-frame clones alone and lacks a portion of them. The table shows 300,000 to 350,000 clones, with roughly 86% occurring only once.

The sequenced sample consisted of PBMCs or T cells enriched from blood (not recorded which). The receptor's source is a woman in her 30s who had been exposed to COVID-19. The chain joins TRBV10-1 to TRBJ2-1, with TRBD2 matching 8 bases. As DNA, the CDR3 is TGCGCCAGCAGTGAATCGGGAGGGGGGACTGAGCAGTTCTTC. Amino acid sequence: CASSESGGGTEQFF.